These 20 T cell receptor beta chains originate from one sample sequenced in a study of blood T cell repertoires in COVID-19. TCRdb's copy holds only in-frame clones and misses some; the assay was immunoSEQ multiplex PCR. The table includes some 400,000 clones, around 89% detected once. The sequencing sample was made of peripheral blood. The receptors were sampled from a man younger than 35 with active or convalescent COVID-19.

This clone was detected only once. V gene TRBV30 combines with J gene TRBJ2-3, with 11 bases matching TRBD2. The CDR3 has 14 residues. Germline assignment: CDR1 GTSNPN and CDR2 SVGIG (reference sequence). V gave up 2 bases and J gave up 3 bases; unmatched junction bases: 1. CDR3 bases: TGTGCCTGGAGTATAGCGGGAGGGACAGATACGCAGTATTTT. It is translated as CAWSIAGGTDTQYF.

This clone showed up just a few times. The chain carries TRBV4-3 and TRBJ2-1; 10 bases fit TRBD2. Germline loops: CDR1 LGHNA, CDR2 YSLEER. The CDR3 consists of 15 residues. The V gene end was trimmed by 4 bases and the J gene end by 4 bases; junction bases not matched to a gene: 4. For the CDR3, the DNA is TGCGCCAGCAGCCTAAGCGGGGGGGAATACAATGAGCAGTTCTTC. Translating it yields CASSLSGGEYNEQFF.

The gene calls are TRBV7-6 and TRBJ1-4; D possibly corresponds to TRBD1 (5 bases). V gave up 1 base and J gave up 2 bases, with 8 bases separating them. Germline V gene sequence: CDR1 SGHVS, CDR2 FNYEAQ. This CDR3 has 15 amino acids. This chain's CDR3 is CASSLVDSTNEKLFF. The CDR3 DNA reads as TGTGCCAGCAGCTTAGTAGACAGTACTAATGAAAAACTGTTTTTT.

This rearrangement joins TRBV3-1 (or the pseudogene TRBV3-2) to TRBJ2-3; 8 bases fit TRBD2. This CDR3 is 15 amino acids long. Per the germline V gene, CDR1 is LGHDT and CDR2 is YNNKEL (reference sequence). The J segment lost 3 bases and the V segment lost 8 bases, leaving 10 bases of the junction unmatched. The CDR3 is CASQRFSGDTDTQYF. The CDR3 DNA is TGTGCCAGCCAGAGATTTAGCGGGGATACAGATACGCAGTATTTT.

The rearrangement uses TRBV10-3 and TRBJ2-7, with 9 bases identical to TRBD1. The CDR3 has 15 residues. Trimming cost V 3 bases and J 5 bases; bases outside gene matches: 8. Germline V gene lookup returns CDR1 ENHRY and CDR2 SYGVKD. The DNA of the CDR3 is TGTGCCATCAGTGACCGGGACAGGGTAGGTAACGAGCAGTACTTC. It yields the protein CAISDRDRVGNEQYF.

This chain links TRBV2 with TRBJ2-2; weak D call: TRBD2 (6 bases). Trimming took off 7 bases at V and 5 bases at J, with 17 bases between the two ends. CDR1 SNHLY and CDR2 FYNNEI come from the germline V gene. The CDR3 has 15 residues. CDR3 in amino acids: CASIGDFGGTGELFF. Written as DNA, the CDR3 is TGTGCCAGCATCGGGGACTTCGGAGGGACCGGGGAGCTGTTTTTT.

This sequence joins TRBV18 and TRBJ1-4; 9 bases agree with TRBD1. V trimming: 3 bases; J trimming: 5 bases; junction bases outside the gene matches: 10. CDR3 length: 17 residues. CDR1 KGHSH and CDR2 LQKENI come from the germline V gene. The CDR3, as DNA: TGTGCCAGCTCACCGCCGGGACAGGGCGTTCGAAATGAAAAACTGTTTTTT. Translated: CASSPPGQGVRNEKLFF. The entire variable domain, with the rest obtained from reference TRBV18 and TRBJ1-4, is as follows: NAGVMQNPRHLVRRRGQEARLRCSPMKGHSHVYWYRQLPEEGLKFMVYLQKENIIDESGMPKERFSAEFPKEGPSILRIQQVVRGDSAAYFCASSPPGQGVRNEKLFFGSGTQLSVL.

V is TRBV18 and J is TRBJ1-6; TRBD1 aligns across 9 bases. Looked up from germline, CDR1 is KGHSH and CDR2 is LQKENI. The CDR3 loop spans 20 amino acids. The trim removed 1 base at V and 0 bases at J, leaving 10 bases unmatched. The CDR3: CASSPLGQGPSSSYNSPLHF. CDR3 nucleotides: TGTGCCAGCTCACCACTCGGACAGGGGCCATCGAGCTCCTATAATTCACCCCTCCACTTT.

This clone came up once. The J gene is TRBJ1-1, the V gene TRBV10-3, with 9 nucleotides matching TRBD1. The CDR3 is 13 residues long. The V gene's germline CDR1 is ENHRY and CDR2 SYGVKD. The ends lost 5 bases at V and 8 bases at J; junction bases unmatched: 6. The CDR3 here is CAISWGQGAEAFF. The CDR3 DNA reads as TGTGCCATCAGTTGGGGACAGGGAGCGGAAGCTTTCTTT.

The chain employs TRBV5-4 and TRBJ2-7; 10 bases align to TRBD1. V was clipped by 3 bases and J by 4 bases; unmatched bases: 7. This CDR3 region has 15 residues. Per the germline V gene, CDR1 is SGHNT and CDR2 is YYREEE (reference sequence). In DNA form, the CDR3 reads TGTGCCAGCAGCTGGGGACAGGGGAGAGGATACGAGCAGTACTTC. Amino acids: CASSWGQGRGYEQYF. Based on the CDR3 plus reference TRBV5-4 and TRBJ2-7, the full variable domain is ETGVTQSPTHLIKTRGQQVTLRCSSQSGHNTVSWYQQALGQGPQFIFQYYREEENGRGNFPPRFSGLQFPNYSSELNVNALELDDSALYLCASSWGQGRGYEQYFGPGTRLTVT.

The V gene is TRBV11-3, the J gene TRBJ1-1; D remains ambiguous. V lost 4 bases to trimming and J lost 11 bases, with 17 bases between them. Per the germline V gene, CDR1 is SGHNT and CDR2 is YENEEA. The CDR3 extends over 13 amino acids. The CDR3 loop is CASSSTSRAGAFF. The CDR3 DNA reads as TGTGCCAGCAGCTCTACCTCCCGGGCGGGGGCTTTCTTT.

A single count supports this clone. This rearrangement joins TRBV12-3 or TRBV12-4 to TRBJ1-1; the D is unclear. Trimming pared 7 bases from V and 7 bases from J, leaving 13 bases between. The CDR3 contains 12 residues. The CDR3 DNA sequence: TGTGCCAGCACCCCGGTTGTGAGTGAAGCTTTCTTT. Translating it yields CASTPVVSEAFF.

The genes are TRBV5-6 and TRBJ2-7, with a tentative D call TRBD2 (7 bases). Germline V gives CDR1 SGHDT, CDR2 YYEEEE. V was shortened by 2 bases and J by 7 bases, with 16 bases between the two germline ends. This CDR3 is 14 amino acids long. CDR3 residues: CASSLWQGREEQYF. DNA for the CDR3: TGTGCCAGCAGCTTATGGCAGGGGAGGGAGGAGCAGTACTTC.

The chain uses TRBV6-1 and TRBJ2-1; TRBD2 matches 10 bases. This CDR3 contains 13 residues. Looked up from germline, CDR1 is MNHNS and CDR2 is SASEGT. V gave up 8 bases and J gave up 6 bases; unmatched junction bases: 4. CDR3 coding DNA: TGTGCCAGCGAGCTAGCGGGAGTCAATGAGCAGTTCTTC. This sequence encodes CASELAGVNEQFF.

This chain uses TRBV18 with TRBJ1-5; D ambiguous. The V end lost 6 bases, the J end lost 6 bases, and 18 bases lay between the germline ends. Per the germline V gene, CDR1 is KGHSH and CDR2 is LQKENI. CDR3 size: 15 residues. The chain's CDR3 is CASSPLDRRGQPQHF. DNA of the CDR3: TGTGCCAGCTCCCCCCTTGACCGACGGGGTCAGCCCCAGCATTTT.

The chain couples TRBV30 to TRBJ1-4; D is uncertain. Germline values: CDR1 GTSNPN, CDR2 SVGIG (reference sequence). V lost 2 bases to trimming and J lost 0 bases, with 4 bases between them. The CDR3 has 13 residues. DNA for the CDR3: TGTGCCTGGAGTTATGCAACTAATGAAAAACTGTTTTTT. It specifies CAWSYATNEKLFF. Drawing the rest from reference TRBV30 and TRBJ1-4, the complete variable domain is SQTIHQWPATLVQPVGSPLSLECTVEGTSNPNLYWYRQAAGRGLQLLFYSVGIGQISSEVPQNLSASRPQDRQFILSSKKLLLSDSGFYLCAWSYATNEKLFFGSGTQLSVL.

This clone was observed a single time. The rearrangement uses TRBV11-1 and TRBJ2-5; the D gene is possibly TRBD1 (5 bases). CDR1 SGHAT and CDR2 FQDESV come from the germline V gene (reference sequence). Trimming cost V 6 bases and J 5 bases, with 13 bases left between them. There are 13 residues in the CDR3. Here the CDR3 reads CASRTGPRETQYF. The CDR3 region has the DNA TGTGCCAGCAGAACAGGCCCCCGCGAGACCCAGTACTTC.

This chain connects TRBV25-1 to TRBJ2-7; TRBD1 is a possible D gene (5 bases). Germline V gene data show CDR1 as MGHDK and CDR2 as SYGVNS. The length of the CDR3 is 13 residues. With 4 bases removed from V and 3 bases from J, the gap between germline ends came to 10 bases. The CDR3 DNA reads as TGTGCCAGCAGTGTGGCAGGACACTACGAGCAGTACTTC. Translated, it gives CASSVAGHYEQYF.

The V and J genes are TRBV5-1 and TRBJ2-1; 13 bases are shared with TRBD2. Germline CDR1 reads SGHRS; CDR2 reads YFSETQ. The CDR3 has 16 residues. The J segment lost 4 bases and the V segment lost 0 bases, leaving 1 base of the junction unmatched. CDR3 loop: CASSLELAGGYNEQFF. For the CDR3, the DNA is TGCGCCAGCAGCTTGGAACTAGCGGGAGGGTACAATGAGCAGTTCTTC.

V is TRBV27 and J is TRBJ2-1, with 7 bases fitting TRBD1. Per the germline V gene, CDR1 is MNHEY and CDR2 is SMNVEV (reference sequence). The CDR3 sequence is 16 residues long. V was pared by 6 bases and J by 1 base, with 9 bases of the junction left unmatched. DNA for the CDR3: TGTGCCAGCAGAGGACAGGCACTAGGGTCCTACAATGAGCAGTTCTTC. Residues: CASRGQALGSYNEQFF.